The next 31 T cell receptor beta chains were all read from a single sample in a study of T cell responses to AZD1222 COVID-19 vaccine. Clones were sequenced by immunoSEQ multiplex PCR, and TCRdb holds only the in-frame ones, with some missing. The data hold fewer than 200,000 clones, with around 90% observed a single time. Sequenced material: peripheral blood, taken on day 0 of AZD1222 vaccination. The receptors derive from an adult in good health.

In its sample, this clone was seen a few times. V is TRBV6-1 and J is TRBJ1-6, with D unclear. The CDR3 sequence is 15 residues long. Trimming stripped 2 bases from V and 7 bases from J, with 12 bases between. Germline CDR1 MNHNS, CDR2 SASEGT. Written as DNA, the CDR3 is TGTGCCAGCAGTGAATTTGAAGACAACAATTCACCCCTCCACTTT. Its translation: CASSEFEDNNSPLHF.

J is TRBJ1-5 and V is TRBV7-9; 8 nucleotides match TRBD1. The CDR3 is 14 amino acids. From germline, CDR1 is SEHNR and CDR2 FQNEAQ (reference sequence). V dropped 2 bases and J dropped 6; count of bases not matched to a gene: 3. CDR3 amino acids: CASSLSQGGQPQHF. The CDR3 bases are TGTGCCAGCAGCTTATCACAGGGGGGTCAGCCCCAGCATTTT.

The CDR3 DNA reads TGTGCCAGCTCGGACAGGGGGGCGTCCAGCAATCAGCCCCAGCATTTT. This sequence encodes CASSDRGASSNQPQHF. V gene TRBV18 combines with J gene TRBJ1-5, with 10 positions matching TRBD1. Germline CDR1 reads KGHSH; CDR2 reads LQKENI. This CDR3 is 16 amino acids long. The trim removed 6 bases at V and 1 base at J, leaving 6 bases unmatched.

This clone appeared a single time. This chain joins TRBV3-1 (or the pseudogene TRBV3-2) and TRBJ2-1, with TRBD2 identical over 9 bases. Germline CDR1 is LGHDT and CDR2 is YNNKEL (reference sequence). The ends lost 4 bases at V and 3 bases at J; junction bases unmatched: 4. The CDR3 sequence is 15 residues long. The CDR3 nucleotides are TGTGCCAGCAGCCCGCTAGCGGGAAGCTACAATGAGCAGTTCTTC. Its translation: CASSPLAGSYNEQFF.

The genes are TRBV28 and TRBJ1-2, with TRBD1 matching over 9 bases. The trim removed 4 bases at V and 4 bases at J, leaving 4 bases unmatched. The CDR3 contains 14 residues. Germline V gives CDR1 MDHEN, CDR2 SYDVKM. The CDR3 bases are TGTGCCAGCAGTTACACAGGGGGCGTCTATGGCTACACCTTC. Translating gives CASSYTGGVYGYTF.

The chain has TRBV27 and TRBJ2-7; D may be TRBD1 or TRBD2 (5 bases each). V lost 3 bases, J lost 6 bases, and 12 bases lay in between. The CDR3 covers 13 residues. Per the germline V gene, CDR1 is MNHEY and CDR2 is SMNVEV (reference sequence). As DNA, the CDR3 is TGTGCCAGCAGTTTGGGAGATCAGGGCGAGCAGTACTTC. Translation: CASSLGDQGEQYF.

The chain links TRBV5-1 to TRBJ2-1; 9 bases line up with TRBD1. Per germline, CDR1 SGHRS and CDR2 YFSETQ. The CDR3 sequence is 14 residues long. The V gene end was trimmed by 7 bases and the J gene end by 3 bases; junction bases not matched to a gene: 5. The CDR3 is CASGDRVYYNEQFF. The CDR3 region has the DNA TGCGCCAGCGGGGACAGGGTCTACTACAATGAGCAGTTCTTC.

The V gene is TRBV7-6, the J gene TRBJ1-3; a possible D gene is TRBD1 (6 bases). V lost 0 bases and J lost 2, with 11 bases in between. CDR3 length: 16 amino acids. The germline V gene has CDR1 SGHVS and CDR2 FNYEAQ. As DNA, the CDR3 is TGTGCCAGCAGCTTAGCTCCGGGGGCAGCTGGAAACACCATATATTTT. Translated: CASSLAPGAAGNTIYF. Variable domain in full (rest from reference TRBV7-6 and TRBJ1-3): GAGVSQSPRYKVTKRGQDVALRCDPISGHVSLYWYRQALGQGPEFLTYFNYEAQQDKSGLPNDRFSAERPEGSISTLTIQRTEQRDSAMYRCASSLAPGAAGNTIYFGEGSWLTVV.

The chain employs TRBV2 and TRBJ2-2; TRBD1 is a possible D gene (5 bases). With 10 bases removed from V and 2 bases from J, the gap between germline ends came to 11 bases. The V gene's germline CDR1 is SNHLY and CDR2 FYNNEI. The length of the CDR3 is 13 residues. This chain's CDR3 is CATETENTGELFF. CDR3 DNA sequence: TGTGCCACCGAGACAGAAAACACCGGGGAGCTGTTTTTT.

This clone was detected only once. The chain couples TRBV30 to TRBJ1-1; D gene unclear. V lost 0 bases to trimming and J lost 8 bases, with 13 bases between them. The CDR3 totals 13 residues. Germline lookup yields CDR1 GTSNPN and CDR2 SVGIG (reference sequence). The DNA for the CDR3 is TGTGCCTGGAGTGTACGGCGGACGGCAGAAGCTTTCTTT. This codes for CAWSVRRTAEAFF.

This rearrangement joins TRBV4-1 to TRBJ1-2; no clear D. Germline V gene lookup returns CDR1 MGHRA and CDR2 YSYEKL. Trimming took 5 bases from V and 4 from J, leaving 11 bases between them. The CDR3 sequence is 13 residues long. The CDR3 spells CASSSTEGYGYTF. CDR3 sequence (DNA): TGCGCCAGCAGCTCAACGGAGGGCTATGGCTACACCTTC.

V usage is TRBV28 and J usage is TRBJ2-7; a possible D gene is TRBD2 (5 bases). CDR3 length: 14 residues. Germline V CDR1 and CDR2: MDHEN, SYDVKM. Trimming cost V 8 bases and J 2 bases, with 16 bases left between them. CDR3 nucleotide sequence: TGTGCCAGCCTCCCCAGAGGGATTCCCTACGAGCAGTACTTC. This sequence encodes CASLPRGIPYEQYF.

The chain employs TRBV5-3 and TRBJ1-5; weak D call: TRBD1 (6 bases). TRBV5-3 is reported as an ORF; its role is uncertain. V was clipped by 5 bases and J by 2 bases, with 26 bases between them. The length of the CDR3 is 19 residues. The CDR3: CARSPNAGHRELCNQPQHF. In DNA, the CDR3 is TGTGCCAGAAGTCCGAACGCGGGACACCGCGAGTTATGCAATCAGCCCCAGCATTTT.

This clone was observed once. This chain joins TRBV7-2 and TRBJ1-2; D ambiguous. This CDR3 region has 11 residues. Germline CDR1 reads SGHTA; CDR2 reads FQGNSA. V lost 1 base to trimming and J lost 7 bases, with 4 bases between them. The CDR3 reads CASSLGGGYTF. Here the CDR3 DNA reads TGTGCCAGCAGCTTAGGAGGTGGCTACACCTTC.

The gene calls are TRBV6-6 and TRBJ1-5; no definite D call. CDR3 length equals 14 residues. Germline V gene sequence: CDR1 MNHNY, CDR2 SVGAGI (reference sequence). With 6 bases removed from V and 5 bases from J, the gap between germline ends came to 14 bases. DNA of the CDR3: TGTGCCAGCAGCTCAATGCTGGCGGATCAGCCCCAGCATTTT. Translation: CASSSMLADQPQHF.

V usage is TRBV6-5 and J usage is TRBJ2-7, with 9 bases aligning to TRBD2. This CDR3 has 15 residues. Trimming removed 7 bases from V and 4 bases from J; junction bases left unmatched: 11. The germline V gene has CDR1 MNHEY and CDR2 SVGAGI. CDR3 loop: CASTRSGSGGYEQYF. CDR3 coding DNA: TGTGCCAGCACCCGCAGTGGTAGCGGGGGTTACGAGCAGTACTTC.

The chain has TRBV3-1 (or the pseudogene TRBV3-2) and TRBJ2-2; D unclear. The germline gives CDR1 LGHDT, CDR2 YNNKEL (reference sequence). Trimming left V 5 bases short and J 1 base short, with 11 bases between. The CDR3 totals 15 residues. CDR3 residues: CASSYRHRNTGELFF. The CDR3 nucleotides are TGTGCCAGCAGCTACCGACACAGGAACACCGGGGAGCTGTTTTTT.

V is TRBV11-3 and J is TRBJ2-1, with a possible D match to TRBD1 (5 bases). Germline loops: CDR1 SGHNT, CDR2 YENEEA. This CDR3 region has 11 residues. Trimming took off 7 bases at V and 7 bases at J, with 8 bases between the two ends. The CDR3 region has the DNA TGTGCCAGCAAGGGGTCGAATGAGCAGTTCTTC. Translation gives CASKGSNEQFF.

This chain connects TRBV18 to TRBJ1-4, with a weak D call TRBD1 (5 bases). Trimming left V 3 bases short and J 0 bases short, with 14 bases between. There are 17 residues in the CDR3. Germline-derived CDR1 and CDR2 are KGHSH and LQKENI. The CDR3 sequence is CASSPLLHRTTNEKLFF. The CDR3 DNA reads TGTGCCAGCTCACCCTTACTTCACAGGACAACTAATGAAAAACTGTTTTTT.

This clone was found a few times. DNA of the CDR3: TGTGCCAGCAGCCGTCAGACAGGGGACGGCAATCAGCCCCAGCATTTT. It translates to CASSRQTGDGNQPQHF. V and J are TRBV7-8 and TRBJ1-5; 8 positions agree with TRBD1. The CDR3 has 16 amino acids. The germline V gene encodes CDR1 SGHVS and CDR2 FQNEAQ. After removal of 5 bases from V and 2 bases from J, the junction contained 8 bases not matched to a gene.

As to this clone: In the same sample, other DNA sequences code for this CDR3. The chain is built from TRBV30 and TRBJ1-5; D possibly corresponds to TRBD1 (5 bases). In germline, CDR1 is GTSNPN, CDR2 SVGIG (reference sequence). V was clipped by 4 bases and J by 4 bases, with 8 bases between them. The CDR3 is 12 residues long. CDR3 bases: TGTGCCTGGAATAGGGGAAATCAGCCCCAGCATTTT. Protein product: CAWNRGNQPQHF.

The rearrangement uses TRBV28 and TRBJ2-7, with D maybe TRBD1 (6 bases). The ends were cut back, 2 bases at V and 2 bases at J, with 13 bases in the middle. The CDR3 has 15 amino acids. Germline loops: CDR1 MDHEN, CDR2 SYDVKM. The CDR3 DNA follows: TGTGCCAGCAGTTTAATGGACAGCCTTACCTACGAGCAGTACTTC. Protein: CASSLMDSLTYEQYF.

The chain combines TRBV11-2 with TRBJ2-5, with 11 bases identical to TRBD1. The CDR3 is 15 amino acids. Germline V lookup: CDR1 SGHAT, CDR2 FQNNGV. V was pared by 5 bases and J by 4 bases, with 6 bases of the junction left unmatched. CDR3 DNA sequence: TGTGCCAGCAGCCTGCCGGACAGGGGGCGAGAGACCCAGTACTTC. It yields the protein CASSLPDRGRETQYF.

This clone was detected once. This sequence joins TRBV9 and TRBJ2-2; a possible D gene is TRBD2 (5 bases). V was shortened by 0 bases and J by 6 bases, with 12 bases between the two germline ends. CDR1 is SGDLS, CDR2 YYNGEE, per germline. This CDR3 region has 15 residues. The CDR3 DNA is TGTGCCAGCAGCGTAGCCGATGCGGGCGCCGGGGAGCTGTTTTTT. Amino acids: CASSVADAGAGELFF.

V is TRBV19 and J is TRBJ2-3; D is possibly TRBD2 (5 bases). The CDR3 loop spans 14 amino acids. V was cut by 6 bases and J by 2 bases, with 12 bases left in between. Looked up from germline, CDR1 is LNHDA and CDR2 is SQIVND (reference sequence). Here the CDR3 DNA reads TGTGCCAGTAGACATCCCGGACTCACAGATACGCAGTATTTT. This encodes CASRHPGLTDTQYF.

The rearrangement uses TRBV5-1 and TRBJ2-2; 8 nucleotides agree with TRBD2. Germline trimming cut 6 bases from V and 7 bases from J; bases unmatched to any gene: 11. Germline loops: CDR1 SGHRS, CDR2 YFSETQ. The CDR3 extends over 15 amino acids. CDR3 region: CASTPGLGSFGELFF. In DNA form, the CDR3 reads TGCGCCAGCACCCCGGGACTAGGGTCTTTCGGGGAGCTGTTTTTT. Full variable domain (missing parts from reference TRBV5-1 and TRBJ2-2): KAGVTQTPRYLIKTRGQQVTLSCSPISGHRSVSWYQQTPGQGLQFLFEYFSETQRNKGNFPGRFSGRQFSNSRSEMNVSTLELGDSALYLCASTPGLGSFGELFFGEGSRLTVL.

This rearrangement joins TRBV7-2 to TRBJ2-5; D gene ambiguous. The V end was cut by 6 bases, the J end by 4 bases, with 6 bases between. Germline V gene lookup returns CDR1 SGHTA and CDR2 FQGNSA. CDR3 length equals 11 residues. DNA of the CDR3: TGTGCCAGCAGTCGTGGAGAGACCCAGTACTTC. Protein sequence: CASSRGETQYF.

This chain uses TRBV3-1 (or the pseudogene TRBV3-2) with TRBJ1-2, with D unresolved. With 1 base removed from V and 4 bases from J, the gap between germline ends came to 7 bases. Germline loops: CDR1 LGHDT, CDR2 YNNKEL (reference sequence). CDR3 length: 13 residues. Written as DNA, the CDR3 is TGTGCCAGCAGCCAAGGCCCCTTCTATGGCTACACCTTC. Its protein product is CASSQGPFYGYTF.

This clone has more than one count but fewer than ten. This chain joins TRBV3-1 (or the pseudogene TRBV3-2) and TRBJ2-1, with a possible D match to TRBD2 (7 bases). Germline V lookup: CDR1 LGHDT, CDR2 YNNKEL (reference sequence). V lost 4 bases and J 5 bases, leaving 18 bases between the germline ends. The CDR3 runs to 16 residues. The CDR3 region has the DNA TGTGCCAGCAGCCCCCGACTGGGAGGGGGAAACAATGAGCAGTTCTTC. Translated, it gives CASSPRLGGGNNEQFF.

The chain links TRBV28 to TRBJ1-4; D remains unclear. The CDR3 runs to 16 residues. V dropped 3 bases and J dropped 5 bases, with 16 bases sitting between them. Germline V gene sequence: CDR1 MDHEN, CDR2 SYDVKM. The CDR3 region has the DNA TGTGCCAGCAGTTTCCGTACCGCCCGGGTAAATGAAAAACTGTTTTTT. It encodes CASSFRTARVNEKLFF. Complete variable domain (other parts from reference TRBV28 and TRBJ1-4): DVKVTQSSRYLVKRTGEKVFLECVQDMDHENMFWYRQDPGLGLRLIYFSYDVKMKEKGDIPEGYSVSREKKERFSLILESASTNQTSMYLCASSFRTARVNEKLFFGSGTQLSVL.

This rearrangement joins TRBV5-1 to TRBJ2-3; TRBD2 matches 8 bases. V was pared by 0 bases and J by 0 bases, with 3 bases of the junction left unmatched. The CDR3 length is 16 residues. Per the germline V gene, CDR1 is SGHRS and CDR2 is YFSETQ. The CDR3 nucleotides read TGCGCCAGCAGCTTGGCGGGCGGGGGGAGCACAGATACGCAGTATTTT. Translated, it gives CASSLAGGGSTDTQYF.